The 4 T cell receptor beta chains presented below share a single source sample, sequenced in a study of response to subunit inactivated influenza vaccine. Using its own MiXCR run on the RT-PCR reads, TCRdb lists one record per CDR3 protein. The table includes about 190,000 distinct CDR3 sequences, approximately 14% detected once. The specimen was CD8+ T cells sorted from PBMCs, collected approximately 5 days after vaccination. The receptors originated from a man aged 50-59 years who received an inactivated influenza vaccine.

The rearrangement uses TRBV12-3 or TRBV12-4 and TRBJ1-6, with TRBD1 matching over 7 bases. This CDR3 is 16 amino acids long. Trimming at V came to 5 bases and at J to 3 bases, leaving 7 bases not matched to a gene. CDR3 DNA: TGTGCCAGCAGTCACCCGGGACAGTTCTATAATTCACCCCTCCACTTT. This translates into CASSHPGQFYNSPLHF.

This clonotype was seen a few times. The V call is TRBV15, the J call TRBJ2-1, with D possibly being TRBD1 or TRBD2 (5 bases each). Germline lookup yields CDR1 LNHNV and CDR2 YYDKDF (reference sequence). This CDR3 spans 17 amino acids. V was shortened by 1 base and J by 3 bases, with 16 bases between the two germline ends. CDR3 loop: CATSRAPIGEIYNEQFF. In DNA form, the CDR3 reads TGTGCCACCAGCAGAGCCCCTATAGGGGAGATCTACAATGAGCAGTTCTTC.

The chain links TRBV12-3 or TRBV12-4 to TRBJ2-1; perhaps D is TRBD1 or TRBD2 (5 bases each). V lost 10 bases to trimming and J lost 0 bases, with 16 bases between them. CDR3 length equals 15 residues. The CDR3 sequence: CATHRDGSSYNEQFF. The CDR3 nucleotides are TGTGCCACCCACCGGGACGGCAGCTCCTACAATGAGCAGTTCTTC.

This clonotype was observed many times. The chain carries TRBV20-1 and TRBJ2-1, with D possibly called TRBD1 or TRBD2 (5 bases each). Trimming removed 6 bases at V and 2 bases at J, with 11 bases between. The CDR3 has 13 residues. Germline CDR1 and CDR2: DFQATT and SNEGSKA (reference sequence). The CDR3 DNA reads as TGCAGTGCCCCGGGGACCCCCTACAATGAGCAGTTCTTC. Its protein is CSAPGTPYNEQFF.